This passage covers 16 T cell receptor beta chains from one sample sequenced in a study of blood T cell repertoires in COVID-19. Libraries were prepared by immunoSEQ multiplex PCR; TCRdb keeps only in-frame clonotypes and omits some of them. The sample includes 130,000 or so clones, about 81% seen only once; the top ten take approximately 17%. The sequenced material came from peripheral blood. The receptor source for this set is a woman aged 80 or over with acute or convalescent COVID-19.

The V call is TRBV30, the J call TRBJ2-2, with 8 nucleotides matching TRBD2. Germline V gene sequence: CDR1 GTSNPN, CDR2 SVGIG (reference sequence). With 4 bases clipped from V and 4 bases from J, the junction kept 5 bases outside the gene matches. The CDR3 contains 14 residues. The CDR3 sequence: CAWNGGGGTGELFF. CDR3 DNA: TGTGCCTGGAACGGGGGGGGCGGCACCGGGGAGCTGTTTTTT.

The chain carries TRBV19 and TRBJ1-4; possibly TRBD1 for D (5 bases). The CDR3 loop spans 14 amino acids. With 7 bases removed from V and 0 bases from J, the gap between germline ends came to 9 bases. Germline-derived CDR1 and CDR2 are LNHDA and SQIVND (reference sequence). The CDR3: CASTDRATNEKLFF. The CDR3 nucleotides read TGTGCCAGTACCGACAGAGCAACTAATGAAAAACTGTTTTTT.

The chain couples TRBV7-9 to TRBJ1-2; D call uncertain. Trimming pared 1 base from V and 8 bases from J, leaving 11 bases between. CDR1 is SEHNR and CDR2 is FQNEAQ in the germline V gene (reference sequence). CDR3 length equals 13 residues. The CDR3 bases are TGTGCCAGCAGCTTAGATCTGTGGCGGGGCTACACCTTC. Residues: CASSLDLWRGYTF. The full variable domain, completed using reference TRBV7-9 and TRBJ1-2, is DTGVSQNPRHKITKRGQNVTFRCDPISEHNRLYWYRQTLGQGPEFLTYFQNEAQLEKSRLLSDRFSAERPKGSFSTLEIQRTEQGDSAMYLCASSLDLWRGYTFGSGTRLTVV.

The chain uses TRBV24-1 and TRBJ2-3; no firm D call. The CDR3 length is 14 residues. Germline lookup yields CDR1 KGHDR and CDR2 SFDVKD. Trimming took off 2 bases at V and 1 base at J, with 6 bases between the two ends. CDR3 amino acids: CATSDSRGTDTQYF. CDR3 DNA: TGTGCCACCAGTGATTCCCGGGGCACAGATACGCAGTATTTT.

The chain uses TRBV30 and TRBJ1-2; D not certain. The V gene lost 4 bases and the J gene lost 8 bases, with 26 bases spanning the gap. The CDR3 spans 16 residues. The germline V gene has CDR1 GTSNPN and CDR2 SVGIG (reference sequence). CDR3 DNA sequence: TGTGCCTGGACCACGATGAGGCCCGTTCGGAGGTCGGGCTACACCTTC. It specifies CAWTTMRPVRRSGYTF.

This clone was counted a few times. This chain connects TRBV27 to TRBJ1-5; 7 bases agree with TRBD1. The CDR3 runs to 15 residues. V lost 6 bases and J lost 0; bases outside the gene matches: 5. CDR1 and CDR2 from the germline V gene are MNHEY and SMNVEV (reference sequence). The CDR3 region has the DNA TGTGCCAGCAGGGACACAGGGGATAGCAATCAGCCCCAGCATTTT. Residues: CASRDTGDSNQPQHF.

The chain couples TRBV6-5 to TRBJ2-1; 10 bases align to TRBD2. Trimming at V came to 6 bases and at J to 4 bases, leaving 6 bases not matched to a gene. Germline loops: CDR1 MNHEY, CDR2 SVGAGI. The CDR3 spans 15 residues. CDR3 protein: CASSQGLADYNEQFF. CDR3 DNA: TGTGCCAGCAGCCAAGGACTAGCGGATTACAATGAGCAGTTCTTC.

This sequence joins TRBV5-5 and TRBJ1-2, with 8 bases identical to TRBD1. CDR3 size: 15 residues. In germline, CDR1 is SGHKS, CDR2 YYEKEE (reference sequence). V shed 3 bases, J shed 2 bases, and the junction held 6 bases outside the gene matches. This chain's CDR3 is CASSWTGNPNYGYTF. The DNA for the CDR3 is TGTGCCAGCAGCTGGACAGGGAACCCCAACTATGGCTACACCTTC.

The V and J genes are TRBV7-6 and TRBJ1-4, with 8 bases identical to TRBD1. V lost 1 base to trimming and J lost 8 bases; unmatched junction nucleotides: 3. The CDR3 has 14 amino acids. The V gene's germline CDR1 is SGHVS and CDR2 FNYEAQ. The CDR3 protein is CASSLEQGDEKLFF. The DNA for the CDR3 is TGTGCCAGCAGCTTAGAACAGGGGGACGAAAAACTGTTTTTT.

CDR3 nucleotide sequence: TGTGCCAGCAGTGTACTAGCGGGGGGGGAGCAGTACTTC. The encoded protein is CASSVLAGGEQYF. The chain combines TRBV2 with TRBJ2-7; 13 nucleotides align to TRBD2. Germline CDR1 is SNHLY and CDR2 is FYNNEI. The junction had 1 base not matched to a gene; V was cut back by 4 bases and J by 7 bases. The CDR3 totals 13 residues.

The chain recombines TRBV19 with TRBJ1-6; D ambiguous. V was shortened by 1 base and J by 7 bases, with 11 bases between the two germline ends. Germline loops: CDR1 LNHDA, CDR2 SQIVND (reference sequence). There are 15 residues in the CDR3. The CDR3 sequence is CASSIGWRANSPLHF. DNA for the CDR3: TGTGCCAGTAGTATAGGTTGGAGGGCGAATTCACCCCTCCACTTT.

The V gene is TRBV12-5, the J gene TRBJ2-7, with 14 bases identical to TRBD2. The CDR3 has 18 amino acids. After removal of 3 bases from V and 0 bases from J, the junction contained 7 bases not matched to a gene. The germline V gene encodes CDR1 LGHNT and CDR2 FRNRAP. The CDR3 here is CASGLTTGTSGSSYEQYF. CDR3 DNA: TGTGCTAGTGGTTTAACTACCGGGACTAGCGGGAGCTCCTACGAGCAGTACTTC.

This chain links TRBV6-2 or TRBV6-3 with TRBJ2-1, with D unclear. Germline-derived CDR1 and CDR2 are MNHEY and SVGEGT. With 4 bases removed from V and 6 bases from J, the gap between germline ends came to 16 bases. The CDR3 length is 15 residues. The CDR3: CASSSFPERINEQFF. The CDR3, as DNA: TGTGCCAGCAGTTCCTTTCCGGAGAGGATCAATGAGCAGTTCTTC.

V usage is TRBV19 and J usage is TRBJ1-6; 8 bases map to TRBD1. J gave up 8 bases and V 3 bases, and 3 bases lay outside the gene matches. The germline V gene encodes CDR1 LNHDA and CDR2 SQIVND (reference sequence). The CDR3 is 14 amino acids. The CDR3 coding sequence is TGTGCCAGTAGTATCGGACAGGGACATTCACCCCTCCACTTT. Protein: CASSIGQGHSPLHF.

The V call is TRBV30, the J call TRBJ2-7; a weak D match, TRBD2 (6 bases). Deletions cut 2 bases from V and 4 bases from J, with 15 bases between. Germline lookup yields CDR1 GTSNPN and CDR2 SVGIG (reference sequence). The CDR3 is made up of 14 amino acids. CDR3 coding DNA: TGTGCCTGGAGTCTCCCGGGACTGCCTTACGAGCAGTACTTC. Encoded protein: CAWSLPGLPYEQYF.

The CDR3 region is CASSSGQGRAYEQYF. CDR3 coding DNA: TGCGCCAGCAGCTCGGGACAGGGGCGAGCCTACGAGCAGTACTTC. The V call is TRBV5-1, the J call TRBJ2-7, with TRBD1 identical over 10 bases. CDR1 is SGHRS and CDR2 is YFSETQ in the germline V gene. Losses at the gene ends were 3 bases for V and 2 bases for J; bases not matched to a gene: 5. This CDR3 region has 15 residues.